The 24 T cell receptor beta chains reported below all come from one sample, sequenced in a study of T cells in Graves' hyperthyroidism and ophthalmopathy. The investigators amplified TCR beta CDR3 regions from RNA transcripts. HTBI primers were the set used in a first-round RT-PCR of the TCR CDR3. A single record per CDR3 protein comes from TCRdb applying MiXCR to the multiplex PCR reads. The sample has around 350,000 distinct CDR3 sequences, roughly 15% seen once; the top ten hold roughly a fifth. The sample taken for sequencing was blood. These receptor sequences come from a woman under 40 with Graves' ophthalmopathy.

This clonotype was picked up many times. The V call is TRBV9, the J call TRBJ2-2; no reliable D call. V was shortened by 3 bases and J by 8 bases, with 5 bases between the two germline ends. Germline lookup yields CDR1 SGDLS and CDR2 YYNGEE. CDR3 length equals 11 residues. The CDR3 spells CASSAAGELFF. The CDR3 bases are TGTGCCAGCAGCGCGGCGGGGGAGCTGTTTTTT.

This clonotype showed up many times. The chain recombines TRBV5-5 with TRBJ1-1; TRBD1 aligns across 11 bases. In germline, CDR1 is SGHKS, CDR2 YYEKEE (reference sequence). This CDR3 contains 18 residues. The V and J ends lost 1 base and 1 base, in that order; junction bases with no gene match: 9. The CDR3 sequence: CASSLFGQGAWANTEAFF. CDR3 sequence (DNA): TGTGCCAGCAGCTTGTTTGGACAGGGGGCTTGGGCGAACACTGAAGCTTTCTTT.

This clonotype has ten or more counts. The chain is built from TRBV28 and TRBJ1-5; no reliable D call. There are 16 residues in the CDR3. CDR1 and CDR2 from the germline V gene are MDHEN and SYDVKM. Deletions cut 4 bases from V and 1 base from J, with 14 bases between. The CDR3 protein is CASSYRVRQSNQPQHF. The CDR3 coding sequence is TGTGCCAGCAGTTATAGGGTTCGGCAGAGCAATCAGCCCCAGCATTTT.

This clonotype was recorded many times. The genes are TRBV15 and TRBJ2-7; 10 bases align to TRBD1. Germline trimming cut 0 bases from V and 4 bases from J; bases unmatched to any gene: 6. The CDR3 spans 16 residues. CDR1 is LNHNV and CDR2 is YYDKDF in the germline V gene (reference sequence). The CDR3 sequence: CATSREGTGVGYEQYF. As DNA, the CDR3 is TGTGCCACCAGCAGAGAAGGGACAGGGGTCGGGTACGAGCAGTACTTC.

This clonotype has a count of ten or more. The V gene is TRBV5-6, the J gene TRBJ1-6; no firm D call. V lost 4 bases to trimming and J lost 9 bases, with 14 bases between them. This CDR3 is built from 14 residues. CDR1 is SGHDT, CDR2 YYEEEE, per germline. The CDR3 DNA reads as TGTGCCAGCAGCCCTGTCGGGCCGGGTTCACCCCTCCACTTT. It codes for CASSPVGPGSPLHF.

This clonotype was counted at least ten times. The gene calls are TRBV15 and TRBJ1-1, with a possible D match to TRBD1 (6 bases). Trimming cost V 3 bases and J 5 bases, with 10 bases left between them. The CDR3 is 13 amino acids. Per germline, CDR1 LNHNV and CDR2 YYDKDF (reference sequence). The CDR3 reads CATSSGQITEAFF. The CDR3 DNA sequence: TGTGCCACCAGCAGCGGACAGATAACTGAAGCTTTCTTT.

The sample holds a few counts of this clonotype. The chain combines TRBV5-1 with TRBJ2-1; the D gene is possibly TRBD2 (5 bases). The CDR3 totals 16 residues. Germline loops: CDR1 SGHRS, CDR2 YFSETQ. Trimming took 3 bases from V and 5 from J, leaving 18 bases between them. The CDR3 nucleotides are TGCGCCAGCAGCTCGCGGGCGTCCCCGCCAAACAATGAGCAGTTCTTC. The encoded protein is CASSSRASPPNNEQFF.

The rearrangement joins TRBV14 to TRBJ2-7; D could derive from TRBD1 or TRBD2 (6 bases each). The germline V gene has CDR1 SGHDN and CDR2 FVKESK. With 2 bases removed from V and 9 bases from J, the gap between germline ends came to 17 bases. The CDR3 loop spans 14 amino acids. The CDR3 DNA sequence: TGTGCCAGCAGCCAAAAGGGGGGTTTGGTTGTGCAGTACTTC. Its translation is CASSQKGGLVVQYF.

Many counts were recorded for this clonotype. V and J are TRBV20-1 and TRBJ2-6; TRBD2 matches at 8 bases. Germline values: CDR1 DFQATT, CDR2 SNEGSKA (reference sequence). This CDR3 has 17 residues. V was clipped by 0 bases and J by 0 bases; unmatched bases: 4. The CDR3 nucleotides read TGCAGTGCTAGAGATGCGGGGGGAACCTCTGGGGCCAACGTCCTGACTTTC. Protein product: CSARDAGGTSGANVLTF.

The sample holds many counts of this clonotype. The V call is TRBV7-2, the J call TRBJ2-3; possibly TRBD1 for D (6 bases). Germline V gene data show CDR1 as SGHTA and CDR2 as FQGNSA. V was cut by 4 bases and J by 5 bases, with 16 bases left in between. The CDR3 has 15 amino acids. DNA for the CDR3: TGTGCCAGCAGCTGGGGGCCGGGGAGCGGAGATACGCAGTATTTT. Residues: CASSWGPGSGDTQYF. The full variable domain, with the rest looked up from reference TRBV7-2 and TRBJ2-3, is GAGVSQSPSNKVTEKGKDVELRCDPISGHTALYWYRQSLGQGLEFLIYFQGNSAPDKSGLPSDRFSAERTGGSVSTLTIQRTQQEDSAVYLCASSWGPGSGDTQYFGPGTRLTVL.

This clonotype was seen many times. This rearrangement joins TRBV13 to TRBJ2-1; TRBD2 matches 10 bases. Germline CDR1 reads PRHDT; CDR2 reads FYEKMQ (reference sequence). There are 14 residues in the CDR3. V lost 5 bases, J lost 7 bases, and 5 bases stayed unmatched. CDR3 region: CASSRGLAANEQFF. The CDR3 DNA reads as TGTGCCAGCAGCCGAGGACTAGCGGCTAATGAGCAGTTCTTC.

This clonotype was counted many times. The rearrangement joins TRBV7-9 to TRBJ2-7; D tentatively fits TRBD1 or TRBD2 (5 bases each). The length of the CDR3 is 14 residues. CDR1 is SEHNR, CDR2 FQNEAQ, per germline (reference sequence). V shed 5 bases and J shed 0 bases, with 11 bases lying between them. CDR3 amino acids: CASSPGDVSYEQYF. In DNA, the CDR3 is TGTGCCAGCAGCCCTGGGGACGTCTCCTACGAGCAGTACTTC.

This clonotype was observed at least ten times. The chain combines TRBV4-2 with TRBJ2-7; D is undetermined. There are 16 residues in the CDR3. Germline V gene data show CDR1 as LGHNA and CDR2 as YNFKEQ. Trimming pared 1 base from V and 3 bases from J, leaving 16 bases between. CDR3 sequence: CASSQGPGGVNYEQYF. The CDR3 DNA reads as TGTGCCAGCAGCCAAGGGCCGGGTGGAGTGAACTACGAGCAGTACTTC.

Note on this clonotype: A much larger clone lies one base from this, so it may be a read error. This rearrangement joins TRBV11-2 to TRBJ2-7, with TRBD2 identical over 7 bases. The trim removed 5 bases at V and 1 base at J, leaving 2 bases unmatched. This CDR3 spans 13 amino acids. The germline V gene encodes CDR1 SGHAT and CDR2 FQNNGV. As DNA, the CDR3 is TGTGCCAGCAGCCAAGCGGGGTCCTACGAGCAGTACTTC. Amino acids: CASSQAGSYEQYF.

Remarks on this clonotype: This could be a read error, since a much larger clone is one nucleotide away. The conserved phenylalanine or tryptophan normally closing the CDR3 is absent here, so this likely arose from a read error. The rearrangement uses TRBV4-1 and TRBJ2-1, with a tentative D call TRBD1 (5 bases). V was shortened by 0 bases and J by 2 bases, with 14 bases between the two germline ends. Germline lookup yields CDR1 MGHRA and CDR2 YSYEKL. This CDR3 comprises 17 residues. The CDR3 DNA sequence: TGCGCCAGCAGCCAAGATGTATCAGGGCTCCCCTACAATGAGCAGTTCCTC. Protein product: CASSQDVSGLPYNEQFL.

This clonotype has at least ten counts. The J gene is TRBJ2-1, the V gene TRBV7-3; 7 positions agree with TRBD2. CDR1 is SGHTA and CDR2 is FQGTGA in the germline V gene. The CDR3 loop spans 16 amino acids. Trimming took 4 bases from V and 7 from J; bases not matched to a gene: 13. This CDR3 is CASSSSGTNGRNEQFF. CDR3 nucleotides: TGTGCCAGCAGCTCCTCCGGGACTAACGGGCGGAATGAGCAGTTCTTC.

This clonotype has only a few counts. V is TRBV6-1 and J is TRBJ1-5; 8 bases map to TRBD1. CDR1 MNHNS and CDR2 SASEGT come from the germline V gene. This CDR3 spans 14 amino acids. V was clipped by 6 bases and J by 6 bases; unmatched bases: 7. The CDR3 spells CASRPGQGGQPQHF. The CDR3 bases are TGTGCCAGCAGACCCGGACAGGGCGGTCAGCCCCAGCATTTT.

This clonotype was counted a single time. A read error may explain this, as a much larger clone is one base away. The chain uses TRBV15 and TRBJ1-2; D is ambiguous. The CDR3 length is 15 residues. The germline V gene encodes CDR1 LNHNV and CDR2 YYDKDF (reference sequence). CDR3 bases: TGTCCCACCAGCAGAGACGGATGGAATGACTATGGCTACACCTTC. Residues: CPTSRDGWNDYGYTF.

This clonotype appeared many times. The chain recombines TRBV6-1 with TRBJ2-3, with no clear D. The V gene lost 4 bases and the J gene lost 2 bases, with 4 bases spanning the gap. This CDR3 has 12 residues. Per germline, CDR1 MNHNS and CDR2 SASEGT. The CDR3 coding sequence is TGTGCCAGCAGTGTGGCCACAGATACGCAGTATTTT. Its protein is CASSVATDTQYF.

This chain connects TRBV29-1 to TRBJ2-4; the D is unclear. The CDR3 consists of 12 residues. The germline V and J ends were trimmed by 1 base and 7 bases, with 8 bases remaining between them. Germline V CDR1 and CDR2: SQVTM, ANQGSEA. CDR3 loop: CSVEGLGNIQYF. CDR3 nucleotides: TGCAGCGTTGAAGGGCTGGGGAACATTCAGTACTTC.

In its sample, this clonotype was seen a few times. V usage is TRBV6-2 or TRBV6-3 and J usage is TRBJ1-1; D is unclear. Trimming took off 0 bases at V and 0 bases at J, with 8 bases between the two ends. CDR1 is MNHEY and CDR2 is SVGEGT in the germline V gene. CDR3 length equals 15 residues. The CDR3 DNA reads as TGTGCCAGCAGTTACTCACCCCCGATGAACACTGAAGCTTTCTTT. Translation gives CASSYSPPMNTEAFF.

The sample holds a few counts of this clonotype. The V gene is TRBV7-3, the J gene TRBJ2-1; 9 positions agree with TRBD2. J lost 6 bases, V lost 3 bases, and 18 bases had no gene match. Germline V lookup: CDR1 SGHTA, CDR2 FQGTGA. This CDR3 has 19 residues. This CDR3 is CASSFGGPPGRGGLNEQFF. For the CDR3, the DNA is TGTGCCAGCAGCTTCGGGGGCCCCCCGGGGCGGGGGGGCCTCAATGAGCAGTTCTTC. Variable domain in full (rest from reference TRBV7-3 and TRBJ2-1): GAGVSQTPSNKVTEKGKYVELRCDPISGHTALYWYRQSLGQGPEFLIYFQGTGAADDSGLPNDRFFAVRPEGSVSTLKIQRTERGDSAVYLCASSFGGPPGRGGLNEQFFGPGTRLTVL.

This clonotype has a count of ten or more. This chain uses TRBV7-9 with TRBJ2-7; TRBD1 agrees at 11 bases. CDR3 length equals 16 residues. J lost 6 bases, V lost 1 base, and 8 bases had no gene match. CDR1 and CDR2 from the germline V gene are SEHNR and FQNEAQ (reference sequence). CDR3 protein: CASSLGSWTGGGEQYF. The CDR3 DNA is TGTGCCAGCAGCTTAGGTAGTTGGACAGGGGGCGGCGAGCAGTACTTC. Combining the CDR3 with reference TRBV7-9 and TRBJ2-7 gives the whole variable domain DTGVSQNPRHKITKRGQNVTFRCDPISEHNRLYWYRQTLGQGPEFLTYFQNEAQLEKSRLLSDRFSAERPKGSFSTLEIQRTEQGDSAMYLCASSLGSWTGGGEQYFGPGTRLTVT.

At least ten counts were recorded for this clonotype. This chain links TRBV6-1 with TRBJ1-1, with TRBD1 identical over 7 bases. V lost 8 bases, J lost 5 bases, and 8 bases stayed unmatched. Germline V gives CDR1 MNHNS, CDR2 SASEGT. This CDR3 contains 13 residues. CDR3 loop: CASRSQGGTEAFF. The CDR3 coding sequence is TGTGCCAGCCGGAGCCAGGGGGGGACTGAAGCTTTCTTT.